The source of this T cell receptor (beta chain) is a study of PD-1 blockade in classical Hodgkin lymphoma. Trimming removed 2 bases at V and 5 bases at J, with 9 bases between. The CDR3 has 14 residues. Germline V gene lookup returns CDR1 MNHEY and CDR2 SVGAGI. Regarding time point: cycle 4 day 1 (C4D1), after 5 to 7 weeks of nivolumab. There was relapse after autologous stem cell transplantation in every patient, and there was variation in brentuximab vedotin exposure. Broader study findings: By cycle point C4D1, TCR diversity had risen significantly in CD4+ cells (but not CD8+ cells).

Assay used: immunoSEQ multiplex PCR; TCRdb lists only in-frame clones, some missing. Among around 92,000 clones listed, more than 80% were seen once. A note on this clone: The antigen remains undetermined.

This TCR came from a human donor with classical Hodgkin lymphoma. This rearrangement joins TRBV6-5 to TRBJ1-4, with a possible D match to TRBD1 (5 bases). The sequenced sample was peripheral blood mononuclear cells (PBMCs), obtained before the fourth cycle of nivolumab. The CDR3 coding sequence is TGTGCCAGCAGTTACCGACAGCCAAATGAAAAACTGTTTTTT. This translates into CASSYRQPNEKLFF.